The rows below give T cell receptor beta chains drawn from one sample of a study of a mutant IDH1 vaccine in newly diagnosed glioma. Profiled with immunoSEQ multiplex PCR; TCRdb holds only in-frame clones, not every one. This table has approximately 54,000 clones, roughly 80% appearing once. This specimen was PBMCs, taken from a glioma patient treated with radiotherapy, temozolomide or both. Every receptor here comes from a young man with glioma. The CDR3 runs from the conserved cysteine through the conserved F or W. The D gene is left open where the match is weak. Clone size is not always given. Where it is, it says once, few, many or a class for expanded clones.

D gene: NA; J gene: TRBJ2-2; V gene: TRBV30; clone size: once; CDR3 DNA: TGTGCCTGGAGTGTACAATGGTTCACCGGGGAGCTGTTTTTT; CDR3 protein: CAWSVQWFTGELFF
D gene: NA; J gene: TRBJ2-1; V gene: TRBV7-9; clone size: NA; CDR3 DNA: TGTGCCAGCAGCCGGGACACATCCTACAATGAGCAGTTCTTC; CDR3 protein: CASSRDTSYNEQFF
D gene: NA; J gene: TRBJ1-4; V gene: TRBV6-5; clone size: NA; CDR3 DNA: TGTGCCAGCAGTTACTCTCCGGCAGCTGAAAAACTGTTTTTT; CDR3 protein: CASSYSPAAEKLFF
D gene: TRBD2; J gene: TRBJ2-2; V gene: TRBV7-8; clone size: once; CDR3 DNA: TGTGCCAGCAGCTTAAGAGCGGGACTCTCCTCGGCCGGGGAGCTGTTTTTT; CDR3 protein: CASSLRAGLSSAGELFF
D gene: NA; J gene: TRBJ1-1; V gene: TRBV7-9; clone size: NA; CDR3 DNA: TGTGCCAGCAGCCCTCTGGTCAACAAAGGGTATGCTGAAGCTTTCTTT; CDR3 protein: CASSPLVNKGYAEAFF
D gene: NA; J gene: TRBJ1-2; V gene: TRBV30; clone size: NA; CDR3 DNA: TGTGCCTGGAGTGTATGGCTACGCGGCTACACCTTC; CDR3 protein: CAWSVWLRGYTF
D gene: NA; J gene: TRBJ1-1; V gene: TRBV6-4; clone size: NA; CDR3 DNA: TGTGCCAGCAGCAACACACGGAACACTGAAGCTTTCTTT; CDR3 protein: CASSNTRNTEAFF
D gene: TRBD1; J gene: TRBJ2-1; V gene: TRBV6-1; clone size: NA; CDR3 DNA: TGTGCCAGCAGTGTCCTGACAGGGGGCCCCTACAATGAGCAGTTCTTC; CDR3 protein: CASSVLTGGPYNEQFF
D gene: TRBD1; J gene: TRBJ1-6; V gene: TRBV6-5; clone size: NA; CDR3 DNA: TGTGCCAGCAGTTACTCGGACAGGGGGACGCAATCACCCCTCCACTTT; CDR3 protein: CASSYSDRGTQSPLHF
D gene: TRBD1; J gene: TRBJ1-1; V gene: TRBV7-8; clone size: NA; CDR3 DNA: TGTGCCAGCAGCCCAGGGGGCGCGTCTGAAGCTTTCTTT; CDR3 protein: CASSPGGASEAFF
D gene: NA; J gene: TRBJ2-7; V gene: TRBV7-2; clone size: NA; CDR3 DNA: TGTGCCAGCAGCTTATCCTACGAGCAGTACTTC; CDR3 protein: CASSLSYEQYF
D gene: NA; J gene: TRBJ2-7; V gene: TRBV10-3; clone size: NA; CDR3 DNA: TGTGCCATCGGACGGAGCTCCTACGAGCAGTACTTC; CDR3 protein: CAIGRSSYEQYF
D gene: TRBD1; J gene: TRBJ1-3; V gene: TRBV7-9; clone size: few; CDR3 DNA: TGTGCCTCTAGCCCAGGGGGCGATTCTGGAAACACCATATATTTT; CDR3 protein: CASSPGGDSGNTIYF
D gene: NA; J gene: TRBJ1-1; V gene: TRBV5-1; clone size: NA; CDR3 DNA: TGCGCCAGCAGCTTGTCCCTGGGGGGGAAGGGTGAAGCTTTCTTT; CDR3 protein: CASSLSLGGKGEAFF
D gene: NA; J gene: TRBJ1-5; V gene: TRBV27; clone size: NA; CDR3 DNA: TGTGCCAGCAGTACACGAGGATATAGCAATCAGCCCCAGCATTTT; CDR3 protein: CASSTRGYSNQPQHF
D gene: TRBD1; J gene: TRBJ2-7; V gene: TRBV5-4; clone size: few; CDR3 DNA: TGTGCCAGCAGCGCTGGACAGGGAGCCGAGCAGTACTTC; CDR3 protein: CASSAGQGAEQYF
D gene: TRBD1; J gene: TRBJ1-3; V gene: TRBV2; clone size: NA; CDR3 DNA: TGTGCCAGCAGTGGGGAGGGGGCGTCTGTATTAAACACCATATATTTT; CDR3 protein: CASSGEGASVLNTIYF
D gene: NA; J gene: TRBJ2-7; V gene: TRBV7-2; clone size: few; CDR3 DNA: TGTGCCAGCAGCGACCACCGGGACGGTCCCCGGTACTTC; CDR3 protein: CASSDHRDGPRYF
D gene: NA; J gene: TRBJ2-5; V gene: TRBV7-9; clone size: many; CDR3 DNA: TGTGCCAGCAGCTTAGGCCGCGAAAAAGAGACCCAGTACTTC; CDR3 protein: CASSLGREKETQYF
D gene: TRBD2; J gene: TRBJ2-7; V gene: TRBV30; clone size: NA; CDR3 DNA: TGTGCCTGGGGACTAGCGGGAAAGCTCTACGAGCAGTACTTC; CDR3 protein: CAWGLAGKLYEQYF
D gene: NA; J gene: TRBJ1-3; V gene: TRBV6-6; clone size: NA; CDR3 DNA: TGTGCCAGCAGTCCAACAGGAGGTGGAAACACCATATATTTT; CDR3 protein: CASSPTGGGNTIYF
D gene: TRBD1; J gene: TRBJ1-5; V gene: TRBV30; clone size: NA; CDR3 DNA: TGTGCCTGGGGACAGGGTCATCAGCCCCAGCATTTT; CDR3 protein: CAWGQGHQPQHF
D gene: TRBD1; J gene: TRBJ1-4; V gene: TRBV5-8; clone size: NA; CDR3 DNA: TGTGCCAGCAGCTTTCTACGGACAGGGACGAATGAAAAACTGTTTTTT; CDR3 protein: CASSFLRTGTNEKLFF
D gene: TRBD1; J gene: TRBJ1-2; V gene: TRBV7-9; clone size: few; CDR3 DNA: TGTGCCAGCAGCTCTGGACAGGGAAGGGGCTATGGCTACACCTTC; CDR3 protein: CASSSGQGRGYGYTF
D gene: NA; J gene: TRBJ1-1; V gene: TRBV9; clone size: NA; CDR3 DNA: TGTGCCAGCAGCGTAGTCGGGGGGGGGAACACTGAAGCTTTCTTT; CDR3 protein: CASSVVGGGNTEAFF
D gene: TRBD1; J gene: TRBJ1-1; V gene: TRBV10-3; clone size: NA; CDR3 DNA: TGTGCCATCAGTGAGTCAGAGGGGGCGAACACTGAAGCTTTCTTT; CDR3 protein: CAISESEGANTEAFF
D gene: TRBD1; J gene: TRBJ2-5; V gene: TRBV30; clone size: NA; CDR3 DNA: TGTGCCTGGAGTGAAGGACAGGGACGCCAAGAGACCCAGTACTTC; CDR3 protein: CAWSEGQGRQETQYF
D gene: NA; J gene: TRBJ1-5; V gene: TRBV19; clone size: once; CDR3 DNA: TGTGCCAGTAGTATTTCAGGGAAGGGCAATCAGCCCCAGCATTTT; CDR3 protein: CASSISGKGNQPQHF
D gene: NA; J gene: TRBJ1-1; V gene: TRBV4-2; clone size: few; CDR3 DNA: TGTGCCAGCAGCCAAAGGGAGGGGAAGAACACTGAAGCTTTCTTT; CDR3 protein: CASSQREGKNTEAFF
D gene: NA; J gene: TRBJ1-6; V gene: TRBV7-2; clone size: NA; CDR3 DNA: TGTGCCAGCAGCTTGGGGTGGCGGGAACTTAATTCACCCCTCCACTTT; CDR3 protein: CASSLGWRELNSPLHF
D gene: TRBD1; J gene: TRBJ1-2; V gene: TRBV15; clone size: NA; CDR3 DNA: TGTGCCACCAGCAGAGTTGGGGGACAGGGAAGGGTATATGGCTACACCTTC; CDR3 protein: CATSRVGGQGRVYGYTF
D gene: NA; J gene: TRBJ1-3; V gene: TRBV10-3; clone size: NA; CDR3 DNA: TGTGCCATCAGTTCCCAGGGGTCTGGAAACACCATATATTTT; CDR3 protein: CAISSQGSGNTIYF
D gene: TRBD1; J gene: TRBJ2-2; V gene: TRBV4-1; clone size: NA; CDR3 DNA: TGCGCCAGCACAAGAGCGCCGGACAGGACGTTAGCCGGGGAGCTGTTTTTT; CDR3 protein: CASTRAPDRTLAGELFF
D gene: NA; J gene: TRBJ2-7; V gene: TRBV18; clone size: NA; CDR3 DNA: TGTGCCAGCTCACTTAGGGGGGCTGGTGAGTACGAGCAGTACTTC; CDR3 protein: CASSLRGAGEYEQYF
D gene: NA; J gene: TRBJ1-1; V gene: TRBV5-6; clone size: NA; CDR3 DNA: TGTGCCAGCAGCTTGGTAGGCCGTCCTGAAGCTTTCTTT; CDR3 protein: CASSLVGRPEAFF
D gene: NA; J gene: TRBJ2-7; V gene: TRBV6-5; clone size: few; CDR3 DNA: TGTGCCAGCAGTTACAGGTTACCCTACTCCTACGAGCAGTACTTC; CDR3 protein: CASSYRLPYSYEQYF
D gene: NA; J gene: TRBJ1-1; V gene: TRBV2; clone size: NA; CDR3 DNA: TGTGCCAGCACGCGGCGCACTGAAGCTTTCTTT; CDR3 protein: CASTRRTEAFF
D gene: TRBD2; J gene: TRBJ2-2; V gene: TRBV5-1; clone size: NA; CDR3 DNA: TGCGCCAGCATCCCTATAGCGGGAAACACCGGGGAGCTGTTTTTT; CDR3 protein: CASIPIAGNTGELFF
D gene: NA; J gene: TRBJ1-3; V gene: TRBV5-5; clone size: NA; CDR3 DNA: TGTGCCAGCAGCTTGGTTTCTGGAAACACCATATATTTT; CDR3 protein: CASSLVSGNTIYF
D gene: NA; J gene: TRBJ2-6; V gene: TRBV30; clone size: NA; CDR3 DNA: TGTGCCTGGAGTTTGGGTGGCAGGGCTGGGGCCAACGTCCTGACTTTC; CDR3 protein: CAWSLGGRAGANVLTF
D gene: NA; J gene: TRBJ1-6; V gene: TRBV5-1; clone size: NA; CDR3 DNA: TGCGCCAGCAGCTTGATACTAAGTGGGGGAGGCACCCCCTATAATTCACCCCTCCACTTT; CDR3 protein: CASSLILSGGGTPYNSPLHF
D gene: NA; J gene: TRBJ2-5; V gene: TRBV7-9; clone size: NA; CDR3 DNA: TGTGCCAGCAGCGAACGGGAGACCCAGTACTTC; CDR3 protein: CASSERETQYF
D gene: TRBD1; J gene: TRBJ1-2; V gene: TRBV7-2; clone size: NA; CDR3 DNA: TGTGCCAGCAGCTTTCTTGGACAGGCCCTTAACTATGGCTACACCTTC; CDR3 protein: CASSFLGQALNYGYTF
D gene: NA; J gene: TRBJ2-7; V gene: TRBV13; clone size: NA; CDR3 DNA: TGTGCCAGCAGCCTTGGACACCGCTCCTACGAGCAGTACTTC; CDR3 protein: CASSLGHRSYEQYF
D gene: NA; J gene: TRBJ1-3; V gene: TRBV7-9; clone size: NA; CDR3 DNA: TGTGCCAGCAGCCTAAGAAGAGGTGGTGGAAACACCATATATTTT; CDR3 protein: CASSLRRGGGNTIYF
D gene: NA; J gene: TRBJ1-5; V gene: TRBV9; clone size: NA; CDR3 DNA: TGTGCCAGCAGCGAAAGCGGCAGGGCGAATCAGCCCCAGCATTTT; CDR3 protein: CASSESGRANQPQHF
D gene: NA; J gene: TRBJ1-1; V gene: TRBV27; clone size: NA; CDR3 DNA: TGTGCCAGTCAGGCTTGGCTAAACACTGAAGCTTTCTTT; CDR3 protein: CASQAWLNTEAFF
D gene: TRBD1; J gene: TRBJ1-2; V gene: TRBV6-5; clone size: NA; CDR3 DNA: TGTGCCAGCAGTTACCGTCGGCAGGGGGCGGATGGCTACACCTTC; CDR3 protein: CASSYRRQGADGYTF